The 12 T cell receptor beta chains in this list originate from one sample, sequenced in a study of siplizumab effects on memory and regulatory T cells. Clones were read by immunoSEQ multiplex PCR, and TCRdb kept only the in-frame ones, dropping some. This sample has 57,000 or so clones, with over 90% found just once. The sequenced sample consisted of CD8+ T cells sorted from blood. The receptor source for this set is a human donor in good health.

The table lists this clone with a count of one. The V and J genes are TRBV28 and TRBJ2-1, with D tentatively TRBD2 (6 bases). Trimming stripped 5 bases from V and 10 bases from J, with 9 bases between. The CDR3 contains 11 residues. The germline CDR1 and CDR2 sequences are MDHEN and SYDVKM. CDR3 sequence: CASSPGLEQFF. The CDR3 nucleotides are TGTGCCAGCAGTCCCGGACTAGAGCAGTTCTTC.

The chain couples TRBV18 to TRBJ2-7; tentative D call: TRBD2 (5 bases). The germline V and J ends were trimmed by 1 base and 0 bases, with 10 bases remaining between them. This CDR3 region has 15 residues. Per germline, CDR1 KGHSH and CDR2 LQKENI. CDR3 loop: CASSPQDSISYEQYF. As DNA, the CDR3 is TGTGCCAGCTCACCACAGGACTCCATCTCCTACGAGCAGTACTTC. The variable domain in full, completed from reference TRBV18 and TRBJ2-7, reads NAGVMQNPRHLVRRRGQEARLRCSPMKGHSHVYWYRQLPEEGLKFMVYLQKENIIDESGMPKERFSAEFPKEGPSILRIQQVVRGDSAAYFCASSPQDSISYEQYFGPGTRLTVT.

J is TRBJ2-3 and V is TRBV30, with D uncertain. V dropped 1 base and J dropped 0 bases, with 5 bases sitting between them. Germline CDR1 GTSNPN, CDR2 SVGIG (reference sequence). This CDR3 has 13 residues. CDR3 loop: CAWSGMSTDTQYF. In DNA, the CDR3 is TGTGCCTGGAGTGGCATGAGCACAGATACGCAGTATTTT. The full variable domain, rest sourced from reference TRBV30 and TRBJ2-3, is SQTIHQWPATLVQPVGSPLSLECTVEGTSNPNLYWYRQAAGRGLQLLFYSVGIGQISSEVPQNLSASRPQDRQFILSSKKLLLSDSGFYLCAWSGMSTDTQYFGPGTRLTVL.

The chain recombines TRBV7-2 with TRBJ2-7; 7 nucleotides match TRBD1. The CDR3 is 14 amino acids. Germline V gives CDR1 SGHTA, CDR2 FQGNSA. V lost 3 bases, J lost 4 bases, and 6 bases stayed unmatched. CDR3 nucleotide sequence: TGTGCCAGCAGCTTTGACAGGGTGGGGTACGAGCAGTACTTC. The encoded protein is CASSFDRVGYEQYF.

This clone was picked up one time. CDR3: CASSIDSVTQYF. The CDR3 DNA follows: TGTGCCAGTAGTATAGATAGCGTCACGCAGTATTTT. The gene calls are TRBV19 and TRBJ2-3; TRBD2 is a possible D gene (5 bases). The CDR3 length is 12 residues. Trimming removed 0 bases from V and 9 bases from J, with 7 bases in between. The V gene's germline CDR1 is LNHDA and CDR2 SQIVND (reference sequence).

The chain combines TRBV4-3 with TRBJ2-5; no reliable D call. Germline assignment: CDR1 LGHNA and CDR2 YSLEER. This CDR3 is built from 15 residues. V was pared by 4 bases and J by 1 base, with 13 bases between. The DNA of the CDR3 is TGCGCCAGCAGCCCCTGGGGTGAAATCCAAGAGACCCAGTACTTC. As protein: CASSPWGEIQETQYF.

The rearrangement joins TRBV5-1 to TRBJ2-7, with 8 bases fitting TRBD1. Germline V gene lookup returns CDR1 SGHRS and CDR2 YFSETQ. The CDR3 covers 14 residues. With 4 bases clipped from V and 2 bases from J, the junction kept 5 bases outside the gene matches. As DNA, the CDR3 is TGCGCCAGCAGCACCGGGACAGGAGCCTACGAGCAGTACTTC. This codes for CASSTGTGAYEQYF.

The chain recombines TRBV4-1 with TRBJ2-7; TRBD2 matches at 8 bases. Trimming at V came to 6 bases and at J to 0 bases, leaving 4 bases not matched to a gene. CDR1 is MGHRA and CDR2 is YSYEKL in the germline V gene. CDR3 length equals 14 residues. CDR3 in DNA: TGCGCCAGCAGGGTAGCGGGGAGCTCCTACGAGCAGTACTTC. Encoded protein: CASRVAGSSYEQYF.

This rearrangement joins TRBV27 to TRBJ2-1, with D maybe TRBD2 (5 bases). The germline CDR1 and CDR2 sequences are MNHEY and SMNVEV (reference sequence). The V end was cut by 7 bases, the J end by 0 bases, with 13 bases between. The CDR3 runs 15 residues. The CDR3 bases are TGTGCCAGCACCACGGAGAGGGACTCCTACAATGAGCAGTTCTTC. It is translated as CASTTERDSYNEQFF.

The V and J genes are TRBV27 and TRBJ2-2, with D unresolved. The CDR3 is 12 amino acids. Germline V gene data show CDR1 as MNHEY and CDR2 as SMNVEV (reference sequence). V gave up 8 bases and J gave up 7 bases, with 11 bases separating them. CDR3 sequence reads: CASGLIGGELFF. The CDR3, as DNA: TGTGCCAGCGGCTTGATCGGCGGGGAGCTGTTTTTT.

The table lists this clone with a count of one. The V gene is TRBV12-2, the J gene TRBJ1-5. TRBV12-2 is designated a pseudogene. The CDR3 is made up of 16 amino acids. CDR3 loop: CASRLRRWSVIKPQHF. In DNA, the CDR3 is TGTGCAAGTCGCTTACGGCGTTGGTCGGTAATCAAGCCCCAGCATTTT.

This sequence joins TRBV2 and TRBJ2-1; possibly TRBD1 or TRBD2 for D (5 bases each). Trimming stripped 3 bases from V and 0 bases from J, with 12 bases between. This CDR3 spans 16 amino acids. Germline lookup yields CDR1 SNHLY and CDR2 FYNNEI. CDR3 protein: CASSDEAGSSYNEQFF. In DNA form, the CDR3 reads TGTGCCAGCAGTGATGAGGCAGGGAGCTCCTACAATGAGCAGTTCTTC.